This TCR beta chain was recorded in a study of T cells in Graves' hyperthyroidism and ophthalmopathy. CDR3 length: 16 amino acids. With 0 bases clipped from V and 8 bases from J, the junction kept 10 bases outside the gene matches. CDR1 and CDR2 from the germline V gene are SGHRS and YFSETQ. Amplification targeted TCR beta CDR3 regions from RNA transcripts. First-round RT-PCR targeting the TCR CDR3 was performed with the HTBI primer set. TCRdb reanalysed the multiplex PCR reads using MiXCR and keeps one entry per CDR3 protein. The sample holds 200,000 to 250,000 distinct CDR3 sequences; about a sixth are singletons and the top ten take more than 50%. Uncontrolled infection, other autoimmune disease, pregnancy or lactation led to exclusion. This clonotype was observed at least ten times. The target antigen is unknown. Study-level points and caveats: Separation of ophthalmopathy from stable hyperthyroidism was achieved by a 13 V-J model.

The sequenced sample consisted of blood. The V call is TRBV5-1, the J call TRBJ2-1, with 8 bases lining up with TRBD1. The sequence was obtained from a woman between 45 and 65 years old with Graves' hyperthyroidism. CDR3 sequence reads: CASSLGYGQGVDEQFF. Here the CDR3 DNA reads TGCGCCAGCAGCTTGGGATACGGACAGGGTGTGGATGAGCAGTTCTTC.